This is a list of T cell receptor beta chains from one sample in a study of shared clonotypes between healthy human individuals. Data came from immunoSEQ multiplex PCR; TCRdb stores just in-frame clones and leaves some out. This sample has 1,400,000 or so clones; around 98.5% occur once, and the top ten carry about 0.34%. The sequenced material came from naive CD4+ T cells sorted from blood. These receptors all come from a man aged 25-45 years in good health. The CDR3 runs from the conserved cysteine through the conserved F or W. Each record gives: V gene, clone size, D gene, J gene, CDR3 DNA, CDR3 protein. The D gene is left open where the match is weak. The size entry is marked missing in some rows and otherwise reads once, few, many or a size class.

V: TRBV2
size: -
D: -
J: TRBJ1-5
DNA: TGTGCCAGCAGTGATTCCGTGAATCAGCCCCAGCATTTT
CDR3: CASSDSVNQPQHF

V: TRBV30
size: -
D: -
J: TRBJ2-7
DNA: TGTGCCTCTCAACTGGGACCTCGCGAGCAGTACTTC
CDR3: CASQLGPREQYF

V: TRBV5-1
size: -
D: -
J: TRBJ1-1
DNA: TGCGCCAGCAGCTTGGCAGGGTCGGGGTACACTGAAGCTTTCTTT
CDR3: CASSLAGSGYTEAFF

V: TRBV10-3
size: -
D: -
J: TRBJ2-7
DNA: TGTGCCATCAGTGAGTACCCTGGGGGCGAGCAGTACTTC
CDR3: CAISEYPGGEQYF

V: TRBV7-9
size: once
D: -
J: TRBJ1-6
DNA: TGTGCCAGCAGACGGGGGGAAATCGGTAATTCACCCCTCCACTTT
CDR3: CASRRGEIGNSPLHF

V: TRBV5-1
size: -
D: -
J: TRBJ2-7
DNA: TGCGCCAGCAGCTTGGTTGCGCGAGGGTACGAGCAGTACTTC
CDR3: CASSLVARGYEQYF

V: TRBV2
size: -
D: -
J: TRBJ1-5
DNA: TGTGCCAGCAGTGAAGGCCTCCGGGACAACAATCAGCCCCAGCATTTT
CDR3: CASSEGLRDNNQPQHF

V: TRBV7-9
size: once
D: TRBD1
J: TRBJ2-5
DNA: TGTGCCAGCAGCGTATACCCGATGGGGACAGGGGGTCTACAAGAGACCCAGTACTTC
CDR3: CASSVYPMGTGGLQETQYF

V: TRBV27
size: -
D: TRBD1
J: TRBJ2-7
DNA: TGTGCCAGCAGTTTAGGACACAGGGGTATTAACGAGCAGTACTTC
CDR3: CASSLGHRGINEQYF

V: TRBV19
size: -
D: TRBD1
J: TRBJ2-5
DNA: TGTGCCAGTAGTTTCGGACAGGGGCACCAAGAGACCCAGTACTTC
CDR3: CASSFGQGHQETQYF

V: TRBV10-3
size: -
D: -
J: TRBJ2-1
DNA: TGTGCCATCAGACGGGGAGTCCCGAGCAATGAGCAGTTCTTC
CDR3: CAIRRGVPSNEQFF

V: TRBV7-2
size: -
D: TRBD1
J: TRBJ1-2
DNA: TGTGCCAGCAGTCGACAGGGTTCGGATGGCTACACCTTC
CDR3: CASSRQGSDGYTF

V: TRBV25-1
size: -
D: TRBD2
J: TRBJ2-1
DNA: TGTGCCAGCAGTGACCTAAAACTAGCGGGCAATGAGCAGTTCTTC
CDR3: CASSDLKLAGNEQFF

V: TRBV5-1
size: -
D: -
J: TRBJ2-3
DNA: TGCGCCAGCACTCCCTCCGGGTGGGTAGCTCGGACAGATACGCAGTATTTT
CDR3: CASTPSGWVARTDTQYF

V: TRBV5-1
size: -
D: -
J: TRBJ1-5
DNA: TGCGCCAGCAGCTTAGTGACTCGGGATAGCAATCAGCCCCAGCATTTT
CDR3: CASSLVTRDSNQPQHF

V: TRBV27
size: once
D: TRBD1
J: TRBJ1-5
DNA: TGTGCCAGCAGTTCACGGGACAGGGGGCCGGGACAGCCCCAGCATTTT
CDR3: CASSSRDRGPGQPQHF

V: TRBV2
size: -
D: TRBD1
J: TRBJ2-5
DNA: TGTGCCGGGAAGGGGACAGGGGGAGAGACCCAGTACTTC
CDR3: CAGKGTGGETQYF

V: TRBV5-1
size: -
D: -
J: TRBJ2-1
DNA: TGCGCCAGCAGCTTGGGACAGTCCAATGAGCAGTTCTTC
CDR3: CASSLGQSNEQFF

V: TRBV15
size: -
D: -
J: TRBJ2-2
DNA: TGTGCCACCAGCACCCGTCGGACACAGAACACCGGGGAGCTGTTTTTT
CDR3: CATSTRRTQNTGELFF

V: TRBV12-5
size: -
D: -
J: TRBJ2-1
DNA: TGTGCTAGTGGTTCGGGACTCGCGAACTCCTACAATGAGCAGTTCTTC
CDR3: CASGSGLANSYNEQFF

V: TRBV27
size: -
D: -
J: TRBJ2-7
DNA: TGTGCCAGCAGTTTGAAGGCAGGGCTATCCTACGAGCAGTACTTC
CDR3: CASSLKAGLSYEQYF

V: TRBV5-1
size: once
D: TRBD1
J: TRBJ1-1
DNA: TGCGCCAGCAGGCGGGACAGGGAGGACACTGAAGCTTTCTTT
CDR3: CASRRDREDTEAFF

V: TRBV19
size: -
D: -
J: TRBJ1-4
DNA: TGTGCCAGTAGTTCTTTTGGGTCTACTAATGAAAAACTGTTTTTT
CDR3: CASSSFGSTNEKLFF

V: TRBV5-1
size: -
D: -
J: TRBJ2-1
DNA: TGCGCCAGCAGTTCGCAAAATGAGCAGTTCTTC
CDR3: CASSSQNEQFF

V: TRBV9
size: -
D: TRBD2
J: TRBJ2-3
DNA: TGTGCCAGCAGCGTAGATACGACTAGCGGCTTTTACACAGATACGCAGTATTTT
CDR3: CASSVDTTSGFYTDTQYF

V: TRBV2
size: -
D: -
J: TRBJ1-5
DNA: TGTGCCAGCAGTGAAGCGCTTATTGGGGGCCAGCCCCAGCATTTT
CDR3: CASSEALIGGQPQHF

V: TRBV10-1
size: -
D: -
J: TRBJ2-1
DNA: TGCGCCAGCAGTGAGAAAGGGCCTGGCTCCTACAATGAGCAGTTCTTC
CDR3: CASSEKGPGSYNEQFF

V: TRBV9
size: once
D: TRBD2
J: TRBJ2-1
DNA: TGTGCCAGCAGCGTAGTAACTAGCGGGAGTATGTTCTTC
CDR3: CASSVVTSGSMFF

V: TRBV2
size: -
D: -
J: TRBJ2-7
DNA: TGTGCCAGCAGGGAGGGCGGACGGAGGAGCTCCTACGAGCAGTACTTC
CDR3: CASREGGRRSSYEQYF

V: TRBV18
size: -
D: -
J: TRBJ1-1
DNA: TGTGCCAGCTCCCCTAGGGGGGAGTTGGGAGCTTTCTTT
CDR3: CASSPRGELGAFF

V: TRBV29-1
size: -
D: -
J: TRBJ2-7
DNA: TGCAGCGTAGATACGGGGACAACCTACGAGCAGTACTTC
CDR3: CSVDTGTTYEQYF

V: TRBV5-6
size: -
D: -
J: TRBJ1-1
DNA: TGTGCCAGCAGCTTGGCGGGCAGGGACACTGAAGCTTTCTTT
CDR3: CASSLAGRDTEAFF

V: TRBV10-1
size: -
D: -
J: TRBJ1-5
DNA: TGCGCCAGCAGTGAGAATAGCAATCAGCCCCAGCATTTT
CDR3: CASSENSNQPQHF

V: TRBV7-2
size: -
D: -
J: TRBJ1-2
DNA: TGTGCCAGCAGCTTGGGGGGGCACCGTCGTAACTATGGCTACACCTTC
CDR3: CASSLGGHRRNYGYTF

V: TRBV27
size: -
D: TRBD1
J: TRBJ2-6
DNA: TGTGCCAGCAGTGAAGGACAGGGGGTTGGGGCCAACGTCCTGACTTTC
CDR3: CASSEGQGVGANVLTF

V: TRBV29-1
size: -
D: -
J: TRBJ2-3
DNA: TGCAGCGGTACAATAAGCACAGATACGCAGTATTTT
CDR3: CSGTISTDTQYF

V: TRBV9
size: -
D: -
J: TRBJ1-1
DNA: TGTGCCAGCAGCGTAGGTCCGGGTCTAGGCACTGAAGCTTTCTTT
CDR3: CASSVGPGLGTEAFF

V: TRBV28
size: -
D: -
J: TRBJ2-6
DNA: TGTGCCAGCACCAGAGGTGTGAGACAAAGCTCTGGGGCCAACGTCCTGACTTTC
CDR3: CASTRGVRQSSGANVLTF

V: TRBV6-1
size: -
D: TRBD1
J: TRBJ2-7
DNA: TGTGCCAGCAGTGACCAGGGACAGGACACAGCCTTCTACGAGCAGTACTTC
CDR3: CASSDQGQDTAFYEQYF